Presented here are 16 T cell receptor beta chains from one specimen sequenced in a study of blood T cell repertoires in COVID-19 (dated by TCRdb to about 2020). Receptor libraries were prepared by the immunoSEQ multiplex PCR assay. What TCRdb holds here is the immuneACCESS table cut down to in-frame rearrangements. Part of the clones is not present; checked against another copy, under half of the missing clones reflect an unresolved V gene, and the others are unexplained. Counted in this sample were about 170,000 clones; just under 85% of them appeared once. Clones ranked in the top ten supply less than 9% of the sample. Material: peripheral blood. The receptors were sampled from a man in his forties who had recovered from COVID-19.

V usage is TRBV18 and J usage is TRBJ1-5; no clear D. Germline CDR1 is KGHSH and CDR2 is LQKENI. The ends were cut back, 4 bases at V and 0 bases at J, with 4 bases in the middle. The CDR3 runs 13 residues. The CDR3 region has the DNA TGTGCCAGCTCACTATATAGCAATCAGCCCCAGCATTTT. The encoded protein is CASSLYSNQPQHF.

V is TRBV19 and J is TRBJ2-3; no firm D call. Trimming took 4 bases from V and 2 from J, leaving 7 bases between them. This CDR3 contains 13 residues. Germline CDR1 and CDR2: LNHDA and SQIVND (reference sequence). This chain's CDR3 is CASSTRVTDTQYF. CDR3 DNA: TGTGCCAGTAGTACACGGGTCACAGATACGCAGTATTTT.

V gene TRBV5-1 combines with J gene TRBJ2-7, with D perhaps TRBD1 (6 bases). The germline V gene has CDR1 SGHRS and CDR2 YFSETQ. V dropped 6 bases and J dropped 2 bases, with 18 bases sitting between them. The CDR3 totals 15 residues. The CDR3 nucleotides read TGCGCCAGCAAGGCAGGGGTTGGGGAAACCTACGAGCAGTACTTC. Protein sequence: CASKAGVGETYEQYF. Filled out from reference TRBV5-1 and TRBJ2-7, the complete variable domain reads KAGVTQTPRYLIKTRGQQVTLSCSPISGHRSVSWYQQTPGQGLQFLFEYFSETQRNKGNFPGRFSGRQFSNSRSEMNVSTLELGDSALYLCASKAGVGETYEQYFGPGTRLTVT.

About this clone: One end of the junction does not line up with germline, which may come from a read error. The rearrangement links TRBV29-1 to TRBJ2-3; D uncertain. The V gene's germline CDR1 is SQVTM and CDR2 ANQGSEA. The CDR3 length is 14 residues. The CDR3 nucleotides read TGCAGCGCCGTAGTGATTTCGACAACAGATATGCAGTATTTT. Translating it yields CSAVVISTTDMQYF.

This chain uses TRBV5-1 with TRBJ2-3; unclear D gene. V lost 4 bases and J lost 3, with 9 bases in between. The CDR3 length is 13 residues. Germline values: CDR1 SGHRS, CDR2 YFSETQ. The CDR3 loop is CASSPSATDTQYF. CDR3 DNA sequence: TGCGCCAGCAGCCCGAGTGCTACAGATACGCAGTATTTT. Based on the CDR3 plus reference TRBV5-1 and TRBJ2-3, the full variable domain is KAGVTQTPRYLIKTRGQQVTLSCSPISGHRSVSWYQQTPGQGLQFLFEYFSETQRNKGNFPGRFSGRQFSNSRSEMNVSTLELGDSALYLCASSPSATDTQYFGPGTRLTVL.

The V call is TRBV19, the J call TRBJ1-3, with D uncertain. The CDR3 extends over 13 amino acids. Germline assignment: CDR1 LNHDA and CDR2 SQIVND (reference sequence). V was trimmed by 4 bases and J by 0 bases, leaving 4 bases between them. CDR3 sequence: CASSTVSGNTIYF. The CDR3 DNA follows: TGTGCCAGTAGTACGGTCTCTGGAAACACCATATATTTT.

The chain has TRBV6-2 or TRBV6-3 and TRBJ2-5, with D possibly being TRBD1 (5 bases). The CDR3 extends over 13 amino acids. Trimming took off 2 bases at V and 1 base at J, with 5 bases between the two ends. The germline V gene has CDR1 MNHEY and CDR2 SVGEGT. The CDR3 DNA sequence: TGTGCCAGCAGTTACGACAGCCAAGAGACCCAGTACTTC. Amino acids: CASSYDSQETQYF.

The chain couples TRBV19 to TRBJ1-1; no definite D call. Germline CDR1 reads LNHDA; CDR2 reads SQIVND (reference sequence). The CDR3 contains 13 residues. Trimming removed 7 bases at V and 4 bases at J, with 13 bases between. The CDR3 here is CASNVDGGTEAFF. CDR3 DNA: TGTGCCAGTAATGTCGACGGCGGCACTGAAGCTTTCTTT.

The chain is built from TRBV7-9 and TRBJ1-2, with a weak D call TRBD1 (5 bases). CDR1 is SEHNR and CDR2 is FQNEAQ in the germline V gene (reference sequence). V was shortened by 5 bases and J by 1 base, with 14 bases between the two germline ends. The CDR3 runs 15 residues. The CDR3 region is CASSPSETDNYGYTF. CDR3 sequence (DNA): TGTGCCAGCAGCCCCTCGGAGACAGATAACTATGGCTACACCTTC.

This sequence joins TRBV24-1 and TRBJ2-7; TRBD2 is a possible D gene (6 bases). The ends were cut back, 2 bases at V and 0 bases at J, with 7 bases in the middle. Germline CDR1 and CDR2: KGHDR and SFDVKD. The CDR3 runs 14 residues. The CDR3 DNA sequence: TGTGCCACCAGTGATTGGGGGGTCTCCTACGAGCAGTACTTC. The encoded protein is CATSDWGVSYEQYF.

The CDR3 DNA follows: TGTGCCAGCAGTTTAAGAGGACAGGGGACCTTTACAACTAATGAAAAACTGTTTTTT. Amino acids: CASSLRGQGTFTTNEKLFF. The chain combines TRBV27 with TRBJ1-4; 9 bases agree with TRBD1. The CDR3 length is 19 residues. Germline loops: CDR1 MNHEY, CDR2 SMNVEV (reference sequence). V shed 2 bases, J shed 0 bases, and the junction held 10 bases outside the gene matches.

The CDR3 protein is CASSLDSYQETQYF. The CDR3 DNA reads TGTGCCAGCAGTTTGGACTCTTACCAAGAGACCCAGTACTTC. The chain carries TRBV6-2 or TRBV6-3 and TRBJ2-5; tentative D call: TRBD2 (5 bases). Germline CDR1 reads MNHEY; CDR2 reads SVGEGT. The CDR3 consists of 14 residues. V lost 4 bases to trimming and J lost 0 bases, with 9 bases between them.

The chain recombines TRBV11-3 with TRBJ2-1; TRBD2 matches 10 bases. The V and J ends lost 5 bases and 4 bases, in that order; junction bases with no gene match: 11. Germline assignment: CDR1 SGHNT and CDR2 YENEEA. The CDR3 contains 17 residues. The CDR3, as DNA: TGTGCCAGCAGCCCCCGGGGAGCGGGAGGGGGATACAATGAGCAGTTCTTC. This translates into CASSPRGAGGGYNEQFF. Filled out from reference TRBV11-3 and TRBJ2-1, the complete variable domain reads EAGVVQSPRYKIIEKKQPVAFWCNPISGHNTLYWYLQNLGQGPELLIRYENEEAVDDSQLPKDRFSAERLKGVDSTLKIQPAELGDSAVYLCASSPRGAGGGYNEQFFGPGTRLTVL.

The chain links TRBV4-2 to TRBJ1-1; D may be TRBD1 (6 bases). CDR1 is LGHNA and CDR2 is YNFKEQ in the germline V gene. Trimming stripped 4 bases from V and 0 bases from J, with 12 bases between. The CDR3 totals 15 residues. The CDR3 spells CASSRDRWMNTEAFF. The CDR3 region has the DNA TGTGCCAGCAGCCGAGACAGGTGGATGAACACTGAAGCTTTCTTT.

This clone is a singleton in its sample. The CDR3 protein is CASSLAQSGTYNEQFF. The CDR3, as DNA: TGTGCCAGCAGCTTAGCGCAGAGCGGGACCTACAATGAGCAGTTCTTC. This rearrangement joins TRBV7-2 to TRBJ2-1; 7 nucleotides align to TRBD2. This CDR3 is 16 amino acids long. The V and J ends lost 0 bases and 2 bases, in that order; junction bases with no gene match: 4. Germline assignment: CDR1 SGHTA and CDR2 FQGNSA.

This chain connects TRBV5-1 to TRBJ2-3, with D maybe TRBD2 (6 bases). In germline, CDR1 is SGHRS, CDR2 YFSETQ. CDR3 length equals 15 residues. Trimming removed 3 bases at V and 1 base at J, with 12 bases between. The CDR3 nucleotides read TGCGCCAGCAGCTGGGGACTCCAGGGCACAGATACGCAGTATTTT. It encodes CASSWGLQGTDTQYF.